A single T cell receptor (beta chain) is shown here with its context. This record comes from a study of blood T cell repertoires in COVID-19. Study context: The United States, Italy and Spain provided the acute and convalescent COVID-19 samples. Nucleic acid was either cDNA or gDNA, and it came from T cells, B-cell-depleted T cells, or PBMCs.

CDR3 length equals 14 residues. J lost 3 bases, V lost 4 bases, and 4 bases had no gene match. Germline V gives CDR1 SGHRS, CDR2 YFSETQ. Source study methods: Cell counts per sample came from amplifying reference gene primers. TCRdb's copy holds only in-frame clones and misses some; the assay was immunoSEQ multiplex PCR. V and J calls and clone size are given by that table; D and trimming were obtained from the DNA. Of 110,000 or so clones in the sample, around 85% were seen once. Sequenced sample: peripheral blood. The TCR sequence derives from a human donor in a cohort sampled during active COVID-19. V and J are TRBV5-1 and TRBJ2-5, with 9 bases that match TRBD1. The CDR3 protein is CASSPWTGEETQYF. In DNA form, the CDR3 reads TGCGCCAGCAGCCCGTGGACAGGGGAAGAGACCCAGTACTTC.